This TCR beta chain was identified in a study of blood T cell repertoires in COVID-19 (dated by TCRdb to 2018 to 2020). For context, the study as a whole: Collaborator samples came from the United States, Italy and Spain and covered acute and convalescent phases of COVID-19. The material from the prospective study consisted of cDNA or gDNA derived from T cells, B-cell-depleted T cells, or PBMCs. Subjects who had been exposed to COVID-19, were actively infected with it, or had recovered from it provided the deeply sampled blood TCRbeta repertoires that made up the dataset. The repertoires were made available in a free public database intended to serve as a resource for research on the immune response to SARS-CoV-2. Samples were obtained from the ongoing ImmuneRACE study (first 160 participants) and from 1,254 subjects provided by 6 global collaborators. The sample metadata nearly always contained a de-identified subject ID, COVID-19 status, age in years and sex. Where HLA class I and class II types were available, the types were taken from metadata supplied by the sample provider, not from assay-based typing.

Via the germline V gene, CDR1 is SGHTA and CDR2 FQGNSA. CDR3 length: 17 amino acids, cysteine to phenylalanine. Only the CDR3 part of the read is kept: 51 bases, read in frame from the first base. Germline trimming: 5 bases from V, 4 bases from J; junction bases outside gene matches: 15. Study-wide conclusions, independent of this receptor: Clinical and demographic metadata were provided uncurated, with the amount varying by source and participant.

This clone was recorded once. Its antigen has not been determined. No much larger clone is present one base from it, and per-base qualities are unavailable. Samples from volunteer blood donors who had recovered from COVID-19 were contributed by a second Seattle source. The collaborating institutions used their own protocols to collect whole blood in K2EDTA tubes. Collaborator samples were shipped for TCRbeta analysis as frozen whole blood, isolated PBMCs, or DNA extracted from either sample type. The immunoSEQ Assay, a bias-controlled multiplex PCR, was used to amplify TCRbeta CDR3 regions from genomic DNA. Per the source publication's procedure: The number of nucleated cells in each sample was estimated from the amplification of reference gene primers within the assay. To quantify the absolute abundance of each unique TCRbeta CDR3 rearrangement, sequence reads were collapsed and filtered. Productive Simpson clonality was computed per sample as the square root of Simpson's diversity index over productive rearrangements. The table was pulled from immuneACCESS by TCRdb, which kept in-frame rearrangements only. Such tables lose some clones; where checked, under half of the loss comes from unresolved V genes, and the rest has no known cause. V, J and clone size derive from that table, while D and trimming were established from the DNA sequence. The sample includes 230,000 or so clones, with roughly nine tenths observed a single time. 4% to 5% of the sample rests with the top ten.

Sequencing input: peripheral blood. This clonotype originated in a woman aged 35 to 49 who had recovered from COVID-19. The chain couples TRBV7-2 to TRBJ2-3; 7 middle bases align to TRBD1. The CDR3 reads CASSPYLDRVRADTQYF. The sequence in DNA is TGTGCCAGCAGCCCATACCTTGACAGGGTTCGCGCAGATACGCAGTATTTT.